This TCR beta chain originates from a study of T-cell reconstitution after alpha-beta-depleted transplantation in children (TCRdb year 2016). Concerning the study at large: The study quantitatively tracked T-cell immune reconstitution after TCRalphabeta/CD19-depleted allogeneic hematopoietic cell transplantation in children using TCR repertoire profiling.

In regard to this clonotype: Its antigen is still unknown. Base qualities were left out, and no much larger clone turns up one base away.

Library generation was performed with PCR. Instrument used: Illumina HiSeq 2500. TCR libraries were prepared with molecular barcoding, using unique molecular identifiers to normalize TCRbeta repertoire quantification. TCRdb took the public reads, trimmed them with fastp at Q25, ran MiXCR for clone calling and kept in-frame beta chains. A single entry per CDR3 protein holds the most common genes and DNA from its merged rows. This sample comprises approximately 400,000 distinct CDR3 sequences, roughly a tenth of them detected only once. The ten largest clones take up roughly 6% of the sample. Via the germline V gene (reference sequence), CDR1 is SGHNT and CDR2 YYREEE. CDR3 length: 16 amino acids, cysteine to phenylalanine. Only the CDR3 DNA is retained, 48 bases long and in frame from the first base. V trim: 0 bases; J trim: 4 bases; unmatched bases: 8.

The TCR comes from a human donor who donated a stem cell graft to a child with acute myeloid leukemia. The sequence joins TRBV5-4 to TRBJ2-7, with TRBD2 identical over 9 junction bases. This specimen was PBMCs from the stem cell graft donor, taken from the stem cell graft. The encoded CDR3 is CASSLGVAGALYEQYF. The bases are TGTGCCAGCAGCTTGGGAGTAGCGGGAGCTTTATACGAGCAGTACTTC.